One TCR beta chain is described in this entry. Whole blood supplied total RNA, and T cells were not sorted. The data belong to a study of monozygotic twins with inflammatory bowel disease. The CDR3 length is 13 residues. Germline V gene data show CDR1 as SGHDT and CDR2 as YYEEEE. Eight reactions per sample, run separately, yielded cDNA. TCRdb reprocessed the 5' RACE reads and keeps a single row for each CDR3 protein, giving no DNA. Recorded for this sample: around 100,000 distinct CDR3 sequences. The chain uses TRBV5-6 and TRBJ2-7. The clonotype comes from a human donor with ulcerative colitis or Crohn's disease, or a healthy co-twin of an affected twin (not recorded which). Sequencing was performed on blood. The CDR3 protein is CASSLVVSYEQYF.